Detailed here is one T cell receptor beta chain. The entry originates in a study of PD-1 blockade in classical Hodgkin lymphoma. Germline assignment: CDR1 LNHDA and CDR2 SQIVND (reference sequence). J gave up 1 base and V 6 bases, and 7 bases lay outside the gene matches. This CDR3 contains 15 residues. This table comes from immunoSEQ multiplex PCR, and its TCRdb copy is limited to in-frame clones, with some not included. The sample records 20,000 to 30,000 clones, about 89% being singletons. Time point here: newly diagnosed, previously untreated cHL patient sample. Thawed PBMCs were the source of CD4+ T cells, purified by magnetic negative selection.

This TCR was recovered from a human donor with classical Hodgkin lymphoma. The V and J genes are TRBV19 and TRBJ2-5; TRBD1 agrees at 8 bases. Sequencing input: CD4+ T cells from blood. The CDR3 sequence: CASRDRGRSQETQYF. The CDR3 DNA reads TGTGCCAGTAGAGACAGGGGCCGATCCCAAGAGACCCAGTACTTC. The complete variable domain, with remaining parts taken from reference TRBV19 and TRBJ2-5, reads DGGITQSPKYLFRKEGQNVTLSCEQNLNHDAMYWYRQDPGQGLRLIYYSQIVNDFQKGDIAEGYSVSREKKESFPLTVTSAQKNPTAFYLCASRDRGRSQETQYFGPGTRLLVL.